This entry lists 23 T cell receptor beta chains sequenced from one sample in a study of cytomegalovirus exposure and HLA in healthy donors. Primers included in the PCR were 60 Vbeta and 13 Jbeta primers. The method was immunoSEQ multiplex PCR; TCRdb's version includes in-frame clones alone and lacks a portion of them. The table shows roughly 150,000 clones, with 70% occurring only once. Sample: PBMCs. Receptor source: a young man in good health and CMV-seropositive.

The gene calls are TRBV28 and TRBJ1-6; unclear D gene. Germline V CDR1 and CDR2: MDHEN, SYDVKM. The CDR3 totals 16 residues. V gave up 3 bases and J gave up 0 bases, with 9 bases separating them. The CDR3 nucleotides are TGTGCCAGCAGTTTCACGGTGGTCTCCTATAATTCACCCCTCCACTTT. This sequence encodes CASSFTVVSYNSPLHF.

The sample holds a few counts of this clone. The chain links TRBV15 to TRBJ2-2, with 11 nucleotides matching TRBD2. After removal of 1 base from V and 3 bases from J, the junction contained 1 base not matched to a gene. Germline values: CDR1 LNHNV, CDR2 YYDKDF (reference sequence). This CDR3 region has 16 residues. The CDR3 region has the DNA TGTGCCACCAGCAGAGTTAGCGGGAGGGACACCGGGGAGCTGTTTTTT. This gives the protein CATSRVSGRDTGELFF.

J is TRBJ1-2 and V is TRBV7-6; unclear D gene. V lost 1 base and J 9 bases, leaving 18 bases between the germline ends. Per germline, CDR1 SGHVS and CDR2 FNYEAQ. CDR3 length equals 15 residues. The CDR3 bases are TGTGCCAGCAGCTTAGAGGAGGGAACGCCTAGGCGCTACACCTTC. This sequence encodes CASSLEEGTPRRYTF. Complete variable domain (other parts from reference TRBV7-6 and TRBJ1-2): GAGVSQSPRYKVTKRGQDVALRCDPISGHVSLYWYRQALGQGPEFLTYFNYEAQQDKSGLPNDRFSAERPEGSISTLTIQRTEQRDSAMYRCASSLEEGTPRRYTFGSGTRLTVV.

Only one count was recorded for this clone. At the DNA level, this CDR3 is encoded by other sequences in the same sample as well. V and J are TRBV11-2 and TRBJ1-5; no firm D call. This CDR3 spans 13 amino acids. The V end was cut by 3 bases, the J end by 6 bases, with 9 bases between. Germline V CDR1 and CDR2: SGHAT, FQNNGV. The CDR3 here is CASSFDFGQPQHF. For the CDR3, the DNA is TGTGCCAGCAGCTTTGATTTCGGTCAGCCCCAGCATTTT.

The rearrangement links TRBV6-5 to TRBJ1-1; possible D gene TRBD1, 6 bases. V lost 5 bases to trimming and J lost 0 bases, with 13 bases between them. Looked up from germline, CDR1 is MNHEY and CDR2 is SVGAGI. This CDR3 is 15 amino acids long. CDR3 loop: CASSLAGDMNTEAFF. CDR3 coding DNA: TGTGCCAGCAGTCTGGCAGGGGACATGAACACTGAAGCTTTCTTT.

The rearrangement joins TRBV6-1 to TRBJ2-3, with TRBD1 as a possible D gene (6 bases). Per germline, CDR1 MNHNS and CDR2 SASEGT. This CDR3 region has 15 residues. V lost 3 bases and J lost 4, with 14 bases in between. CDR3 nucleotides: TGTGCCAGCAGTGACGGACAGCGACTGCCAGATACGCAGTATTTT. It yields the protein CASSDGQRLPDTQYF.

This rearrangement joins TRBV27 to TRBJ1-5; TRBD1 matches 7 bases. V shed 2 bases, J shed 2 bases, and the junction held 6 bases outside the gene matches. The CDR3 is made up of 16 amino acids. CDR1 and CDR2 from the germline V gene are MNHEY and SMNVEV (reference sequence). CDR3 nucleotide sequence: TGTGCCAGCAGTTTAAGATTTGGACAGGGCAATCAGCCCCAGCATTTT. It encodes CASSLRFGQGNQPQHF.

On this clone: Other DNA sequences from this sample encode an identical CDR3 as well. V gene TRBV5-1 combines with J gene TRBJ1-1; 9 bases match TRBD1. The CDR3 runs to 14 residues. From germline, CDR1 is SGHRS and CDR2 YFSETQ. The V and J ends lost 0 bases and 5 bases, in that order; junction bases with no gene match: 2. Here the CDR3 reads CASSLGQGGTEAFF. The DNA of the CDR3 is TGCGCCAGCAGCTTGGGACAGGGGGGGACTGAAGCTTTCTTT.

This clone occurred a few times. This chain joins TRBV6-6 and TRBJ1-6; 11 bases match TRBD1. The CDR3 sequence is 14 residues long. Germline assignment: CDR1 MNHNY and CDR2 SVGAGI (reference sequence). The V segment lost 7 bases and the J segment 8 bases; nucleotides outside the gene matches: 4. CDR3 protein: CASNPGQGDSPLHF. The CDR3 bases are TGTGCCAGCAACCCGGGACAGGGGGATTCACCCCTCCACTTT.

V gene TRBV7-9 combines with J gene TRBJ1-2; the match to TRBD1 covers 7 bases. Trimming at V came to 4 bases and at J to 1 base, leaving 3 bases not matched to a gene. The length of the CDR3 is 14 residues. Germline lookup yields CDR1 SEHNR and CDR2 FQNEAQ (reference sequence). CDR3 residues: CASSSGQLNYGYTF. The CDR3 DNA follows: TGTGCCAGCAGCTCGGGACAGCTTAACTATGGCTACACCTTC. The entire variable domain, with the rest obtained from reference TRBV7-9 and TRBJ1-2, is as follows: DTGVSQNPRHKITKRGQNVTFRCDPISEHNRLYWYRQTLGQGPEFLTYFQNEAQLEKSRLLSDRFSAERPKGSFSTLEIQRTEQGDSAMYLCASSSGQLNYGYTFGSGTRLTVV.

This rearrangement joins TRBV5-1 to TRBJ2-4; 9 bases are a match to TRBD1. V shed 0 bases and J 5 bases; nucleotides not matched to a gene: 3. CDR1 and CDR2 from the germline V gene are SGHRS and YFSETQ. The CDR3 consists of 15 residues. The CDR3 DNA reads TGCGCCAGCAGCTTGGCCTGGACAGGGGAAAACATTCAGTACTTC. It specifies CASSLAWTGENIQYF.

V usage is TRBV7-2 and J usage is TRBJ2-2; 11 bases are shared with TRBD1. The germline CDR1 and CDR2 sequences are SGHTA and FQGNSA. V dropped 4 bases and J dropped 3; count of bases not matched to a gene: 4. This CDR3 comprises 16 residues. The CDR3 spells CASSSDRGRDTGELFF. CDR3 nucleotides: TGTGCCAGCAGCTCGGACAGGGGGCGCGACACCGGGGAGCTGTTTTTT.

The rearrangement links TRBV23-1 to TRBJ1-1; a possible D gene is TRBD1 (6 bases). TRBV23-1 carries the ORF label, with uncertain function. V lost 2 bases and J 1 base, leaving 8 bases between the germline ends. The CDR3 has 14 residues. CDR3 coding DNA: TGCGCCAGCAGTCAACTGACAGGGAACACTGAAGCTTTCTTT. Translated, it gives CASSQLTGNTEAFF.

The chain employs TRBV7-2 and TRBJ2-1; D is unresolved. CDR3 length equals 15 residues. The V end was cut by 4 bases, the J end by 0 bases, with 10 bases between. Germline loops: CDR1 SGHTA, CDR2 FQGNSA. The CDR3 coding sequence is TGTGCCAGCAGCTCCGGTCACGGCTCCTACAATGAGCAGTTCTTC. As protein: CASSSGHGSYNEQFF.

A few counts support this clone. The chain combines TRBV4-2 with TRBJ1-2; 11 nucleotides line up with TRBD1. V lost 4 bases, J lost 8 bases, and 3 bases stayed unmatched. Germline V lookup: CDR1 LGHNA, CDR2 YNFKEQ. CDR3 size: 13 residues. The CDR3: CASSPGQGVGYTF. The CDR3 DNA follows: TGTGCCAGCAGCCCGGGACAGGGGGTCGGCTACACCTTC.

V usage is TRBV7-9 and J usage is TRBJ1-1; 7 nucleotides line up with TRBD1. This CDR3 comprises 14 residues. The germline V gene has CDR1 SEHNR and CDR2 FQNEAQ (reference sequence). V lost 6 bases to trimming and J lost 2 bases; unmatched junction nucleotides: 6. CDR3 loop: CASRWDSQNTEAFF. The CDR3 nucleotides are TGTGCCAGCAGGTGGGACAGCCAAAACACTGAAGCTTTCTTT.

This clone was observed a few times. The V and J genes are TRBV5-1 and TRBJ1-1; D perhaps matches TRBD1 (5 bases). The CDR3 length is 14 residues. The germline gives CDR1 SGHRS, CDR2 YFSETQ. The V end lost 5 bases, the J end lost 4 bases, and 15 bases lay between the germline ends. In DNA, the CDR3 is TGCGCCAGCAGACCCTTTTTGCAGGGCACTGAAGCTTTCTTT. Protein product: CASRPFLQGTEAFF.

The chain has TRBV28 and TRBJ2-7; 7 bases are shared with TRBD1. V shed 2 bases and J 1 base; nucleotides not matched to a gene: 5. Germline-derived CDR1 and CDR2 are MDHEN and SYDVKM. The CDR3 is 15 residues long. CDR3 protein: CASSLLQGPSYEQYV. The CDR3, as DNA: TGTGCCAGCAGTTTACTACAGGGGCCGTCCTACGAGCAGTACGTC.

The chain carries TRBV12-5 and TRBJ2-3; D is unresolved. The CDR3 runs to 13 residues. CDR1 is LGHNT, CDR2 FRNRAP, per germline. V was clipped by 7 bases and J by 6 bases, with 14 bases between them. For the CDR3, the DNA is TGTGCTAGTGCCAAAGACACCTCCGATACGCAGTATTTT. Protein product: CASAKDTSDTQYF. Based on the CDR3 plus reference TRBV12-5 and TRBJ2-3, the full variable domain is DARVTQTPRHKVTEMGQEVTMRCQPILGHNTVFWYRQTMMQGLELLAYFRNRAPLDDSGMPKDRFSAEMPDATLATLKIQPSEPRDSAVYFCASAKDTSDTQYFGPGTRLTVL.

This clone was seen a handful of times. The V call is TRBV5-6, the J call TRBJ2-5, with TRBD1 matching over 10 bases. The CDR3 contains 16 residues. Germline loops: CDR1 SGHDT, CDR2 YYEEEE. With 3 bases clipped from V and 7 bases from J, the junction kept 12 bases outside the gene matches. Here the CDR3 reads CASSSPSSGTGATQYF. CDR3 sequence (DNA): TGTGCCAGCAGCTCTCCCTCTTCCGGGACAGGGGCGACCCAGTACTTC. Looking up the rest from reference TRBV5-6 and TRBJ2-5 gives the full variable domain: DAGVTQSPTHLIKTRGQQVTLRCSPKSGHDTVSWYQQALGQGPQFIFQYYEEEERQRGNFPDRFSGHQFPNYSSELNVNALLLGDSALYLCASSSPSSGTGATQYFGPGTRLLVL.

The V and J genes are TRBV6-1 and TRBJ1-2; D is unresolved. The CDR3 covers 12 residues. Germline V gene data show CDR1 as MNHNS and CDR2 as SASEGT. Trimming cost V 6 bases and J 4 bases, with 9 bases left between them. DNA of the CDR3: TGTGCCAGCAGGGGCAGCCCCTATGGCTACACCTTC. Protein: CASRGSPYGYTF.

The table lists this clone with a few counts. The chain combines TRBV27 with TRBJ1-5; 8 bases agree with TRBD1. The CDR3 is 15 residues long. J was trimmed by 6 bases and V by 5 bases; bases with no gene match: 9. Germline V lookup: CDR1 MNHEY, CDR2 SMNVEV (reference sequence). In nucleotides, the CDR3 is TGTGCCAGCAGTATAACAGGGGGGTCGAGTCAGCCCCAGCATTTT. Its translation: CASSITGGSSQPQHF.

This clone was recorded only once. The chain employs TRBV6-5 and TRBJ1-5; D is possibly TRBD1 (5 bases). This CDR3 comprises 13 residues. Germline values: CDR1 MNHEY, CDR2 SVGAGI. Trimming took off 4 bases at V and 4 bases at J, with 8 bases between the two ends. This CDR3 is CASSWTKNQPQHF. The CDR3 region has the DNA TGTGCCAGCAGTTGGACAAAGAATCAGCCCCAGCATTTT.